This paragraph reports one T cell receptor (beta chain). The sample originates from a study of blood T cell repertoires in COVID-19. Study as a whole: COVID-19 samples from acute and convalescent phases originated in the United States, Italy and Spain. From T cells, B-cell-depleted T cells, or PBMCs came the material, which was cDNA or gDNA.

Trimming removed 0 bases at V and 9 bases at J, with 8 bases between. The CDR3 runs 12 residues. Looked up from germline, CDR1 is ENHRY and CDR2 is SYGVKD. Original analysis: Cell counts per sample came from amplifying reference gene primers. Profiled with immunoSEQ multiplex PCR; TCRdb holds only in-frame clones, not every one. V, J and clone size were drawn from that table, and D and trimming were deduced from the DNA. The profile covers some 140,000 clones, with over 80% appearing a single time and over 2% taken by the ten largest. The sequenced material came from peripheral blood. This rearrangement joins TRBV10-3 to TRBJ1-2, with D perhaps matching TRBD1 (5 bases). This receptor was identified in a man aged 50 or older with active COVID-19. CDR3 loop: CAISESGTSYTF. In DNA, the CDR3 is TGTGCCATCAGTGAGTCCGGGACTAGCTACACCTTC.